Each of the 20 T cell receptor beta chains below was sequenced from the same sample in a study of blood T cell repertoires in COVID-19. Sequencing was performed with immunoSEQ multiplex PCR; in TCRdb, only in-frame clones are kept and a portion is missing. The table records around 20,000 clones, about 86% of them present only once. Source material: peripheral blood. The receptors originated from a human donor in a cohort sampled during active COVID-19.

As for this clone: Sequence at one end of the junction differs from germline and may be a read error. The chain couples TRBV11-1 to TRBJ2-1; 7 bases line up with TRBD2. CDR3 length equals 14 residues. The germline CDR1 and CDR2 sequences are SGHAT and FQDESV (reference sequence). The CDR3 here is CASSTRDYYDEQFF. The CDR3 region has the DNA TGTGCCAGCAGCACCCGGGACTACTACGATGAGCAGTTCTTC.

The J gene is TRBJ2-3, the V gene TRBV5-1; 7 bases agree with TRBD2. The germline CDR1 and CDR2 sequences are SGHRS and YFSETQ. CDR3 length: 16 amino acids. After removal of 0 bases from V and 0 bases from J, the junction contained 4 bases not matched to a gene. CDR3 region: CASSLGSGLSTDTQYF. In DNA, the CDR3 is TGCGCCAGCAGCTTGGGTAGCGGGCTTAGCACAGATACGCAGTATTTT. Full variable domain (missing parts from reference TRBV5-1 and TRBJ2-3): KAGVTQTPRYLIKTRGQQVTLSCSPISGHRSVSWYQQTPGQGLQFLFEYFSETQRNKGNFPGRFSGRQFSNSRSEMNVSTLELGDSALYLCASSLGSGLSTDTQYFGPGTRLTVL.

The J gene is TRBJ2-7, the V gene TRBV19; 10 positions agree with TRBD1. The CDR3 is made up of 14 amino acids. J gave up 7 bases and V 3 bases, and 6 bases lay outside the gene matches. Germline CDR1 and CDR2: LNHDA and SQIVND (reference sequence). The DNA of the CDR3 is TGTGCCAGTAGTATTCGGGACAGGGGAGGAGAGCAGTACTTC. Its translation is CASSIRDRGGEQYF. Full variable domain (outside the CDR3, taken from reference TRBV19 and TRBJ2-7): DGGITQSPKYLFRKEGQNVTLSCEQNLNHDAMYWYRQDPGQGLRLIYYSQIVNDFQKGDIAEGYSVSREKKESFPLTVTSAQKNPTAFYLCASSIRDRGGEQYFGPGTRLTVT.

The chain carries TRBV28 and TRBJ1-2; 10 bases align to TRBD1. The J segment lost 5 bases and the V segment lost 6 bases, leaving 12 bases of the junction unmatched. This CDR3 is built from 16 residues. Germline V gene lookup returns CDR1 MDHEN and CDR2 SYDVKM. The CDR3 nucleotides are TGTGCCAGCAGCCCCGGACAGGGGGTAACTTATTATGGCTACACCTTC. It yields the protein CASSPGQGVTYYGYTF.

The V call is TRBV5-6, the J call TRBJ2-2; D ambiguous. Per the germline V gene, CDR1 is SGHDT and CDR2 is YYEEEE. V dropped 4 bases and J dropped 7 bases, with 17 bases sitting between them. CDR3 length: 15 amino acids. In DNA, the CDR3 is TGTGCCAGCAGCCCAACTAAGACGTCCCACGGGGAGCTGTTTTTT. Translation gives CASSPTKTSHGELFF.

This CDR3 is CASSYGTGFNSPLHF. CDR3 coding DNA: TGTGCCAGCAGTTACGGGACAGGGTTCAATTCACCCCTCCACTTT. The rearrangement uses TRBV6-5 and TRBJ1-6, with 9 bases matching TRBD1. Losses at the gene ends were 2 bases for V and 7 bases for J; bases not matched to a gene: 3. This CDR3 spans 15 amino acids. Germline V gene sequence: CDR1 MNHEY, CDR2 SVGAGI.

V and J are TRBV5-4 and TRBJ2-1; 9 bases agree with TRBD1. The CDR3 has 16 residues. Germline CDR1 SGHNT, CDR2 YYREEE (reference sequence). The V segment lost 4 bases and the J segment 2 bases; nucleotides outside the gene matches: 7. This CDR3 reads CASSPAGTGTYNEQFF. CDR3 coding DNA: TGTGCCAGCAGCCCCGCCGGGACAGGGACCTACAATGAGCAGTTCTTC.

The CDR3 is CASSQGGSTDTQYF. Here the CDR3 DNA reads TGCGCCAGCAGCCAAGGGGGCTCCACAGATACGCAGTATTTT. This rearrangement joins TRBV4-1 to TRBJ2-3; tentatively, D is TRBD1 (5 bases). The CDR3 sequence is 14 residues long. From germline, CDR1 is MGHRA and CDR2 YSYEKL. The V end was cut by 1 base, the J end by 2 bases, with 7 bases between.

By its share, this clone is medium-sized. The chain couples TRBV30 to TRBJ2-7, with D possibly being TRBD2 (6 bases). Trimming removed 3 bases at V and 3 bases at J, with 18 bases between. CDR3 length: 15 residues. Germline CDR1 reads GTSNPN; CDR2 reads SVGIG (reference sequence). CDR3 DNA: TGTGCCTGGAGCCCCCCGCTCGTGGGAGGCTACGAGCAGTACTTC. Residues: CAWSPPLVGGYEQYF.

The gene calls are TRBV2 and TRBJ1-3, with a possible D match to TRBD1 (5 bases). The CDR3 is 13 amino acids. The V gene lost 4 bases and the J gene lost 3 bases, with 7 bases spanning the gap. Per germline, CDR1 SNHLY and CDR2 FYNNEI. Here the CDR3 DNA reads TGTGCCAGCAGTGCAGGGCATGGAAACACCATATATTTT. It yields the protein CASSAGHGNTIYF.

The chain joins TRBV5-1 to TRBJ2-3; weak D call: TRBD1 (5 bases). In germline, CDR1 is SGHRS, CDR2 YFSETQ. This CDR3 has 14 amino acids. V was cut by 3 bases and J by 6 bases, with 14 bases left in between. CDR3 protein: CASSSSGWADTQYF. The CDR3, as DNA: TGCGCCAGCAGCTCCTCAGGGTGGGCGGATACGCAGTATTTT.

This chain uses TRBV7-8 with TRBJ2-7; D is undetermined. V was cut by 5 bases and J by 2 bases, with 7 bases left in between. The V gene's germline CDR1 is SGHVS and CDR2 FQNEAQ. The CDR3 contains 12 residues. CDR3 protein: CASSLSAYEQYF. The DNA of the CDR3 is TGTGCCAGCAGCCTATCTGCCTACGAGCAGTACTTC.

This sequence joins TRBV5-5 and TRBJ2-3, with a possible D match to TRBD2 (6 bases). The CDR3 runs 16 residues. Deletions cut 2 bases from V and 8 bases from J, with 21 bases between. Germline assignment: CDR1 SGHKS and CDR2 YYEKEE (reference sequence). The CDR3 is CASSLLSRTNFGTQYF. The CDR3 nucleotides are TGTGCCAGCAGCTTATTGTCGAGGACTAATTTCGGTACGCAGTATTTT.

V usage is TRBV28 and J usage is TRBJ2-1; D is perhaps TRBD1 (5 bases). The CDR3 extends over 15 amino acids. Germline CDR1 reads MDHEN; CDR2 reads SYDVKM. Trimming removed 2 bases at V and 8 bases at J, with 16 bases between. The chain's CDR3 is CASSLRWAGKDEQFF. Written as DNA, the CDR3 is TGTGCCAGCAGTTTAAGGTGGGCAGGGAAGGATGAGCAGTTCTTC.

The V and J genes are TRBV2 and TRBJ2-3, with D perhaps TRBD1 (6 bases). The CDR3 covers 15 residues. The germline V gene has CDR1 SNHLY and CDR2 FYNNEI. Deletions cut 5 bases from V and 1 base from J, with 13 bases between. CDR3 loop: CASSKTQGRTDTQYF. CDR3 coding DNA: TGTGCCAGCAGTAAAACACAGGGACGCACAGATACGCAGTATTTT. The entire variable domain, with the rest obtained from reference TRBV2 and TRBJ2-3, is as follows: EPEVTQTPSHQVTQMGQEVILRCVPISNHLYFYWYRQILGQKVEFLVSFYNNEISEKSEIFDDQFSVERPDGSNFTLKIRSTKLEDSAMYFCASSKTQGRTDTQYFGPGTRLTVL.

This clone was counted between two and nine times. The chain employs TRBV14 and TRBJ2-6; 7 bases fit TRBD2. The CDR3 is 17 residues long. The germline CDR1 and CDR2 sequences are SGHDN and FVKESK. J lost 1 base, V lost 4 bases, and 7 bases had no gene match. CDR3 residues: CASSRWGGFSGANVLTF. CDR3 bases: TGTGCCAGCAGCCGATGGGGGGGTTTTTCTGGGGCCAACGTCCTGACTTTC.

The rearrangement joins TRBV7-3 to TRBJ2-1; a weak D match, TRBD2 (6 bases). Trimming removed 4 bases from V and 5 bases from J, with 21 bases in between. The CDR3 extends over 17 amino acids. Germline-derived CDR1 and CDR2 are SGHTA and FQGTGA. The CDR3 region is CASSSTHRTIGDNEQFF. DNA for the CDR3: TGTGCCAGCAGCTCCACACATCGGACTATCGGGGACAATGAGCAGTTCTTC.

The rearrangement uses TRBV2 and TRBJ1-5; D gene ambiguous. This CDR3 has 13 amino acids. The germline CDR1 and CDR2 sequences are SNHLY and FYNNEI. Trimming removed 3 bases from V and 4 bases from J, with 7 bases in between. The CDR3 protein is CASSDEGNQPQHF. The CDR3 DNA reads as TGTGCCAGCAGTGATGAGGGAAATCAGCCCCAGCATTTT.

This clone showed up just once. The chain joins TRBV9 to TRBJ2-3; 10 bases agree with TRBD2. Germline loops: CDR1 SGDLS, CDR2 YYNGEE. V shed 6 bases, J shed 4 bases, and the junction held 8 bases outside the gene matches. The CDR3 has 15 residues. CDR3 nucleotides: TGTGCCAGCAACCTAGCGGGAGCCCCCGCAGATACGCAGTATTTT. Amino acid sequence: CASNLAGAPADTQYF.

V gene TRBV6-5 combines with J gene TRBJ1-4, with 10 bases identical to TRBD1. This CDR3 is 15 amino acids long. After removal of 5 bases from V and 5 bases from J, the junction contained 5 bases not matched to a gene. CDR1 is MNHEY and CDR2 is SVGAGI in the germline V gene. The CDR3 spells CASSTRTGGNEKLFF. The CDR3 DNA reads as TGTGCCAGCAGTACCCGGACAGGGGGAAATGAAAAACTGTTTTTT.